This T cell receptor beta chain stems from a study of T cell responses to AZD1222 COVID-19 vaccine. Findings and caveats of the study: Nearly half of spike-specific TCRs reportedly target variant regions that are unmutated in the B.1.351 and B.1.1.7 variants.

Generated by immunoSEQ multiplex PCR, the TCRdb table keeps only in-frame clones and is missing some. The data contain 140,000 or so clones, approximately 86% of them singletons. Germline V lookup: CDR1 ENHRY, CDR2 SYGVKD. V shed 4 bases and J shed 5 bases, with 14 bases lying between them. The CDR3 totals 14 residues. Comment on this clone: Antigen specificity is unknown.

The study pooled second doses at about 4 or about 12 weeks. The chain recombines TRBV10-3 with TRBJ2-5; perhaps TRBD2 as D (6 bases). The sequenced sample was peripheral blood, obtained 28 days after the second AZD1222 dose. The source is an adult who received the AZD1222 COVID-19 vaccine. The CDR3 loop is CAISGRASVETQYF. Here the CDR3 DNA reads TGTGCCATCAGTGGAAGGGCTAGCGTGGAGACCCAGTACTTC.